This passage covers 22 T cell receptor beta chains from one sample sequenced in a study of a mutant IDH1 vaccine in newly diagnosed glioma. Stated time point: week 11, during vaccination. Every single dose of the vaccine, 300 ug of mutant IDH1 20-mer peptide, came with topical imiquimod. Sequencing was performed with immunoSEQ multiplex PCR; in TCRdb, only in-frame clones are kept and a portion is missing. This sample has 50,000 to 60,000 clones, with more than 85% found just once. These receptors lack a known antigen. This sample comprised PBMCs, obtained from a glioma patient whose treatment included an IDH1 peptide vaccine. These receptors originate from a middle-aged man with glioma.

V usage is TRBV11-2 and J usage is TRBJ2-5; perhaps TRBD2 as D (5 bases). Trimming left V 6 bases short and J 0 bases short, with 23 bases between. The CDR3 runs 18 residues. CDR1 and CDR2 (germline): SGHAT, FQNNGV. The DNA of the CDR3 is TGTGCCAGCAGAATCTGGGGTTTTAGCGTAGCATACCAAGAGACCCAGTACTTC. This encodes CASRIWGFSVAYQETQYF. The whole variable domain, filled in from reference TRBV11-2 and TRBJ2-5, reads EAGVAQSPRYKIIEKRQSVAFWCNPISGHATLYWYQQILGQGPKLLIQFQNNGVVDDSQLPKDRFSAERLKGVDSTLKIQPAKLEDSAVYLCASRIWGFSVAYQETQYFGPGTRLLVL.

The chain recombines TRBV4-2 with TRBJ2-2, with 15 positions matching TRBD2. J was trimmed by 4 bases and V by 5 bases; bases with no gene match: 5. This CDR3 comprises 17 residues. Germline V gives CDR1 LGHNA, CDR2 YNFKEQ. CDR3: CASSARTSGGVTGELFF. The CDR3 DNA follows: TGTGCCAGCAGCGCCCGGACTAGCGGGGGGGTCACCGGGGAGCTGTTTTTT.

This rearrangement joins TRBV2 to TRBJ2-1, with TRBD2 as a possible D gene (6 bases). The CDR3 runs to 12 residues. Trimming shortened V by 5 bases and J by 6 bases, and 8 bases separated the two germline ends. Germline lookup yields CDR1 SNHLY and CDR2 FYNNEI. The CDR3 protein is CASSREFNEQFF. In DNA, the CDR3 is TGTGCCAGCAGTCGGGAGTTCAATGAGCAGTTCTTC.

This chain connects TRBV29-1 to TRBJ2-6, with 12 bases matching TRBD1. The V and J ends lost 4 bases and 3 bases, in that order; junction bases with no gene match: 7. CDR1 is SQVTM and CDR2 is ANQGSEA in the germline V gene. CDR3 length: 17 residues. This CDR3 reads CSVATRDRGLGANVLTF. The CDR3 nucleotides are TGCAGCGTTGCTACCCGGGACAGGGGGCTTGGGGCCAACGTCCTGACTTTC.

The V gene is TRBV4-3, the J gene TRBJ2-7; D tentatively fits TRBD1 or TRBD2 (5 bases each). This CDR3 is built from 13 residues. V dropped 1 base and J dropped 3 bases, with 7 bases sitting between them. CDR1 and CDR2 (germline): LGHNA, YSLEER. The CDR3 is CASSQGDLYEQYF. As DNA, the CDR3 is TGCGCCAGCAGCCAAGGGGACCTCTACGAGCAGTACTTC.

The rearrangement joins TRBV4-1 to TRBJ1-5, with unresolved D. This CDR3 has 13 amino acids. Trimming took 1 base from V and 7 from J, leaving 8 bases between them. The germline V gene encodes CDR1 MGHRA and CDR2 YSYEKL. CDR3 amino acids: CASSQVVGQPQHF. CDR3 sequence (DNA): TGCGCCAGCAGCCAAGTTGTAGGACAGCCCCAGCATTTT.

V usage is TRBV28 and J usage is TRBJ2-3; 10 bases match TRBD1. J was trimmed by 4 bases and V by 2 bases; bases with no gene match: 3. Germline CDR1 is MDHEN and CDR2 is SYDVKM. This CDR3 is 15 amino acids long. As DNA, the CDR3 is TGTGCCAGCAGTTTACAGGGGACAGGGGCAGATACGCAGTATTTT. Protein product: CASSLQGTGADTQYF.

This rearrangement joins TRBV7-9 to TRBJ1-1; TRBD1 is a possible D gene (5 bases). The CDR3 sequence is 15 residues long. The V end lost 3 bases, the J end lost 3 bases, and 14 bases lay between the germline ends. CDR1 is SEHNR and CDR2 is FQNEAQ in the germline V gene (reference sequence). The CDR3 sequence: CASSLGTGPHTEAFF. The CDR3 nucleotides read TGTGCCAGCAGCTTGGGGACGGGGCCCCACACTGAAGCTTTCTTT.

The CDR3 nucleotides are TGTGCCAGCAGTTTCGGGCGGGGCCTTACCTACGAGCAGTACTTC. It specifies CASSFGRGLTYEQYF. This chain uses TRBV27 with TRBJ2-7; possibly TRBD2 for D (6 bases). The ends were cut back, 3 bases at V and 2 bases at J, with 14 bases in the middle. The CDR3 covers 15 residues. The germline gives CDR1 MNHEY, CDR2 SMNVEV (reference sequence).

This CDR3 reads CASSQDRIRGEQYF. The CDR3 DNA is TGCGCCAGCAGCCAAGATCGGATCCGGGGGGAGCAGTACTTC. This rearrangement joins TRBV4-1 to TRBJ2-7, with D possibly TRBD2 on 6 matching bases. Germline CDR1 is MGHRA and CDR2 is YSYEKL. The CDR3 is 14 residues long. Trimming stripped 0 bases from V and 7 bases from J, with 13 bases between.

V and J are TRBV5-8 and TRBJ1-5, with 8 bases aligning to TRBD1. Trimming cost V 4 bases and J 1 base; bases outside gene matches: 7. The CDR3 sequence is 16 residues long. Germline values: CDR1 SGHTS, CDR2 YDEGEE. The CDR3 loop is CASSVRTGFSNQPQHF. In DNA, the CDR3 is TGTGCCAGCAGCGTTCGGACAGGGTTCAGCAATCAGCCCCAGCATTTT.

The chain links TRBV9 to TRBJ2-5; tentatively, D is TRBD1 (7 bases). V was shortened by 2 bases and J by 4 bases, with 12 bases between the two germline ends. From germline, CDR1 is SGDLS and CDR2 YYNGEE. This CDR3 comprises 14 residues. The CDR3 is CASSVRQGGETQYF. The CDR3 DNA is TGTGCCAGCAGCGTTAGACAGGGAGGAGAGACCCAGTACTTC.

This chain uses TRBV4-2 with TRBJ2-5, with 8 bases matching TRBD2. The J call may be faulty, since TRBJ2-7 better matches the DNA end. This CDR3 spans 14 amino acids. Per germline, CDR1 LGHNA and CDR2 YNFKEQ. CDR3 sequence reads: CASSQRLAGDEQYF. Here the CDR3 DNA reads TGTGCCAGCAGCCAACGTCTAGCGGGTGACGAGCAGTACTTC.

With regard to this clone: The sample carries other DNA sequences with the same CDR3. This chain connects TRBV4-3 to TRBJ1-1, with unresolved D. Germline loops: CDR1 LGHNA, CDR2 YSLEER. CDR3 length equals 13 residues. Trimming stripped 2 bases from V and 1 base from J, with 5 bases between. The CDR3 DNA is TGCGCCAGCAGCCAAACAAGGAACACTGAAGCTTTCTTT. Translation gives CASSQTRNTEAFF.

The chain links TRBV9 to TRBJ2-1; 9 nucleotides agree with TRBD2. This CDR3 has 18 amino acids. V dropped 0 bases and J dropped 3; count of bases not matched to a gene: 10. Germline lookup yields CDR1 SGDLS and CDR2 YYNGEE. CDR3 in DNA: TGTGCCAGCAGCGTAGGAGGGGAGCGGGAGGCACTCTACAATGAGCAGTTCTTC. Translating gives CASSVGGEREALYNEQFF.

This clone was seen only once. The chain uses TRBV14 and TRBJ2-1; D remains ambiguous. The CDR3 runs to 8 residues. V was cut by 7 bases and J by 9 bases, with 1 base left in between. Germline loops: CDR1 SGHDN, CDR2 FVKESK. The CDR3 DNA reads TGTGCCAGCACTGAGCAGTTCTTC. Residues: CASTEQFF.

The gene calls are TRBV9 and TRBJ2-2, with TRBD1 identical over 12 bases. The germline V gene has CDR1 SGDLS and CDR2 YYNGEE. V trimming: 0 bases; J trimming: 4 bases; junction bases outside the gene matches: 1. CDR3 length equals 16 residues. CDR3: CASSVGGQGATGELFF. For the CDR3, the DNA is TGTGCCAGCAGCGTAGGGGGACAGGGGGCCACCGGGGAGCTGTTTTTT.

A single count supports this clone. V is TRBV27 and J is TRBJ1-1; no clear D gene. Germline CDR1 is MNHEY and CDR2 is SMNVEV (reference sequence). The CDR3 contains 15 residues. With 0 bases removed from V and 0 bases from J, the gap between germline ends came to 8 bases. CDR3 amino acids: CASSLSPGLNTEAFF. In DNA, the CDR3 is TGTGCCAGCAGTTTATCGCCCGGTTTGAACACTGAAGCTTTCTTT.

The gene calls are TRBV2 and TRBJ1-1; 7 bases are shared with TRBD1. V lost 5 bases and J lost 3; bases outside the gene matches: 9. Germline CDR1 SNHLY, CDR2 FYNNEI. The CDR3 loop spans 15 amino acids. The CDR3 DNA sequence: TGTGCCAGCAGTACCAGGGGGGGGTGGGACACTGAAGCTTTCTTT. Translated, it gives CASSTRGGWDTEAFF.

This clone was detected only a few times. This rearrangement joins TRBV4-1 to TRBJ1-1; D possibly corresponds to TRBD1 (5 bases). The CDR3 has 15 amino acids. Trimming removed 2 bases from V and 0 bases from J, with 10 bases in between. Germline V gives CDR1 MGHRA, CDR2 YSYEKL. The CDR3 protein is CASSQPGNMNTEAFF. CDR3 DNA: TGCGCCAGCAGCCAACCAGGGAACATGAACACTGAAGCTTTCTTT.

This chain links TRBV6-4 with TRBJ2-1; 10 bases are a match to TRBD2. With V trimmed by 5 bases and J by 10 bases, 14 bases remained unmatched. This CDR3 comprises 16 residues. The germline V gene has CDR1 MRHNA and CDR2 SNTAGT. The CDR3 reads CASSRGPSGSLVEQFF. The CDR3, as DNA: TGTGCCAGCAGTCGAGGACCTAGCGGGAGTCTGGTGGAGCAGTTCTTC.

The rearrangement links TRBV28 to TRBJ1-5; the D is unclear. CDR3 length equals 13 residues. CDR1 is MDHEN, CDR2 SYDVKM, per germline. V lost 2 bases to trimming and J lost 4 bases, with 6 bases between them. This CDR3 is CASSLRANQPQHF. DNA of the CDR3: TGTGCCAGCAGTTTAAGGGCGAATCAGCCCCAGCATTTT.